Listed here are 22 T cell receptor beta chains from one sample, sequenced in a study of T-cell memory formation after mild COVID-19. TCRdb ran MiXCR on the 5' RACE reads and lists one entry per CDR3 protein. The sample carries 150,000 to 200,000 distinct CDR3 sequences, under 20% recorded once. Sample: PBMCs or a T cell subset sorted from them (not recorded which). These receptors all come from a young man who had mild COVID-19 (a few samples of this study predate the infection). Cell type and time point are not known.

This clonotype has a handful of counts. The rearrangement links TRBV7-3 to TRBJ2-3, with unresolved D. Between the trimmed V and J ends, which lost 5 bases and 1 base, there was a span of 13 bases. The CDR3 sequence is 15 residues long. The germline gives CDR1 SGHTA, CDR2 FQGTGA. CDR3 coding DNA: TGTGCCAGCAGCCCCTGGCGTCCCCGCACAGATACGCAGTATTTT. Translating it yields CASSPWRPRTDTQYF.

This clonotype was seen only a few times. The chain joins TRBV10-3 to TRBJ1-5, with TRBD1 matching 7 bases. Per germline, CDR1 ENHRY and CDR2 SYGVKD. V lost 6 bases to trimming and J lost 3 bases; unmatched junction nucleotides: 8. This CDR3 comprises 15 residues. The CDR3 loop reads CAISKTGIDNQPQHF. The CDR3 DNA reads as TGTGCCATCAGCAAGACAGGGATTGACAATCAGCCCCAGCATTTT.

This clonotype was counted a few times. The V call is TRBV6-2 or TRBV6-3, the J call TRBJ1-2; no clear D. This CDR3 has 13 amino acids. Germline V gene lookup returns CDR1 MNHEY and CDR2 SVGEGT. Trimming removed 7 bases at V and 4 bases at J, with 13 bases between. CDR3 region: CASTYGSFYGYTF. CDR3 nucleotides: TGTGCCAGCACCTACGGGTCGTTCTATGGCTACACCTTC.

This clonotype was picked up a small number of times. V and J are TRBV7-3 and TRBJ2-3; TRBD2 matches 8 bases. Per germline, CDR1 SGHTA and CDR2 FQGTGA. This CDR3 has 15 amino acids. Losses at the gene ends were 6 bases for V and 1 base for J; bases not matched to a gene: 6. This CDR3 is CASRLQAGGTDTQYF. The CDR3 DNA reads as TGTGCCAGCAGACTCCAAGCGGGGGGCACAGATACGCAGTATTTT.

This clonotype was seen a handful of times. The CDR3 DNA reads TGTGCCAGCAGCTTAGAAAAGGGAGGGATCACTGAAGCTTTCTTT. It yields the protein CASSLEKGGITEAFF. This rearrangement joins TRBV7-2 to TRBJ1-1; D not certain. CDR1 SGHTA and CDR2 FQGNSA come from the germline V gene. The CDR3 loop spans 15 amino acids. The germline V and J ends were trimmed by 1 base and 4 bases, with 13 bases remaining between them. Together with reference TRBV7-2 and TRBJ1-1, the CDR3 gives the full variable domain: GAGVSQSPSNKVTEKGKDVELRCDPISGHTALYWYRQSLGQGLEFLIYFQGNSAPDKSGLPSDRFSAERTGGSVSTLTIQRTQQEDSAVYLCASSLEKGGITEAFFGQGTRLTVV.

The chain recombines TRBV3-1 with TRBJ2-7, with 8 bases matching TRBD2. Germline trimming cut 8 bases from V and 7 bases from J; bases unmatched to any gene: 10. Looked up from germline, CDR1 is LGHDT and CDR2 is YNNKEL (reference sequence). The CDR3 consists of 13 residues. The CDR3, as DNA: TGTGCCAGCGCGGGGGGTGACTTTTCGGAGCAGTACTTC. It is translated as CASAGGDFSEQYF.

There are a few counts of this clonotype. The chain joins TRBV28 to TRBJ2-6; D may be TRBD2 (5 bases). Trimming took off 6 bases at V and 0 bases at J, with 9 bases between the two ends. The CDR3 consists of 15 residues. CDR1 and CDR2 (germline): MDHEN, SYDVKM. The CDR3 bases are TGTGCCAGCAGGGGCCGGGGCTCTGGGGCCAACGTCCTGACTTTC. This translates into CASRGRGSGANVLTF.

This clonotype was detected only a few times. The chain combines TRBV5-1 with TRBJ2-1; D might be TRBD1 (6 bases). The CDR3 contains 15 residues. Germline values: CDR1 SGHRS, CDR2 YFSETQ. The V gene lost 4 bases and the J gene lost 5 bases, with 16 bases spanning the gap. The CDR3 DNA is TGCGCCAGCAGCCGTGAGGGACACCAGGACAATGAGCAGTTCTTC. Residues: CASSREGHQDNEQFF.

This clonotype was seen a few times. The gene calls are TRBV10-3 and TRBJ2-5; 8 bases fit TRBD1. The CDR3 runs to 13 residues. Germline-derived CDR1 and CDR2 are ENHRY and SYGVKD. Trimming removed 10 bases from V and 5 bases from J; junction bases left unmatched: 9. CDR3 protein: CASTGQVQETQYF. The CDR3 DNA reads TGTGCCAGTACGGGACAGGTCCAGGAGACCCAGTACTTC.

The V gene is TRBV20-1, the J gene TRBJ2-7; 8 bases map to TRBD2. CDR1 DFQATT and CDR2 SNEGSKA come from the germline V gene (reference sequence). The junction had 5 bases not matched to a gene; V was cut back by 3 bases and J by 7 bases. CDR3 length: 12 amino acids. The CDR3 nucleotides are TGCAGTGCTAGCGGGGGGGCGAAGGAGCAGTACTTC. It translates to CSASGGAKEQYF.

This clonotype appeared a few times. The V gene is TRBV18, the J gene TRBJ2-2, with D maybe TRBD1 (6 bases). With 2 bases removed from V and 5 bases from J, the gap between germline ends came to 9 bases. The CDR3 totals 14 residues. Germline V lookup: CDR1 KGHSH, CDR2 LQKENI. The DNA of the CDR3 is TGTGCCAGCTCACCAGACAGGTCGACCGGGGAGCTGTTTTTT. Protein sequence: CASSPDRSTGELFF.

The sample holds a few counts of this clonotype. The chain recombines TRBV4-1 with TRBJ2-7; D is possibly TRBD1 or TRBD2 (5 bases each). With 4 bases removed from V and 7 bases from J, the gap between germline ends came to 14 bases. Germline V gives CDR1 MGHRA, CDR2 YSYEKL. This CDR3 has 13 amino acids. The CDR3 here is CASSRGGLGEQYF. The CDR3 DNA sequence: TGCGCCAGCAGCCGTGGGGGTTTGGGGGAGCAGTACTTC.

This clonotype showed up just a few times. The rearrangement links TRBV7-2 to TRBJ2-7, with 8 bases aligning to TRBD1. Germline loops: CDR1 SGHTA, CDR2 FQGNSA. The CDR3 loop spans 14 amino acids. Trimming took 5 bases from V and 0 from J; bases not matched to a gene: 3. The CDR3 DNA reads TGTGCCAGCAGCCAAGACAGGGGCTCCTACGAGCAGTACTTC. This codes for CASSQDRGSYEQYF.

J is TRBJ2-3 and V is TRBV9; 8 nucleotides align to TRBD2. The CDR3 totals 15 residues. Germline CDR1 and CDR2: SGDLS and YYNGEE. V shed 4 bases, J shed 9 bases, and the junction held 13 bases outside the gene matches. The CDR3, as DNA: TGTGCCAGCAGCCCGGGGACTAGTATAACGACGACGCAGTATTTT. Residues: CASSPGTSITTTQYF.

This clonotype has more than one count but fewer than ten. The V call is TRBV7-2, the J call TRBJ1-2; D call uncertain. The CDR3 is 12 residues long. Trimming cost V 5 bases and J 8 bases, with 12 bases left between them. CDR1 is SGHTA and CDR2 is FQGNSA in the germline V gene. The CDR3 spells CASSLMGRGYTF. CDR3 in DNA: TGTGCCAGCAGCCTAATGGGGAGGGGCTACACCTTC.

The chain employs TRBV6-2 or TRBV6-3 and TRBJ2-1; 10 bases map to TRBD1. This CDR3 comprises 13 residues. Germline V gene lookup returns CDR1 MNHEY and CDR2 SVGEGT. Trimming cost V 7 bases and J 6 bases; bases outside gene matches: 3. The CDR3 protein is CASTGTGVNEQFF. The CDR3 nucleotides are TGTGCCAGCACTGGGACAGGGGTCAATGAGCAGTTCTTC.

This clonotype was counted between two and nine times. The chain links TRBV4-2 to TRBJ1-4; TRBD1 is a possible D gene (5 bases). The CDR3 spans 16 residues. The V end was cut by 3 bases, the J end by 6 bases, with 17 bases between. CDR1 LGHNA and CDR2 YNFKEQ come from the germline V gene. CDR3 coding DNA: TGTGCCAGCAGCCACCTCTCCGGTCGCAGGGATGAAAAACTGTTTTTT. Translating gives CASSHLSGRRDEKLFF.

The CDR3 DNA reads TGTGCCAGCACCCTTGGGGGGGGGAATAATTCACCCCTCCACTTT. Its translation is CASTLGGGNNSPLHF. The chain uses TRBV12-3 or TRBV12-4 and TRBJ1-6; TRBD1 is a possible D gene (5 bases). The CDR3 is 15 amino acids. Trimming took off 7 bases at V and 5 bases at J, with 15 bases between the two ends.

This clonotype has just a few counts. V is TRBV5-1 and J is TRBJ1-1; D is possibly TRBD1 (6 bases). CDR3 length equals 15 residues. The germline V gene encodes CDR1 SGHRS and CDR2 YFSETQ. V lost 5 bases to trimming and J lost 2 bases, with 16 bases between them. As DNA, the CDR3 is TGCGCCAGCAGGGAGGGACACCTGGTTAACACTGAAGCTTTCTTT. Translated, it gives CASREGHLVNTEAFF.

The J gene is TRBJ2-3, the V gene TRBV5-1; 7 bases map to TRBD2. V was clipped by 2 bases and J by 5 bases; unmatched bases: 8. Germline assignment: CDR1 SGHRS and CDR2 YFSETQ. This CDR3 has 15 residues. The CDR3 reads CASSLRSSGVDTQYF. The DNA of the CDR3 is TGCGCCAGCAGCTTAAGGTCCAGCGGGGTAGATACGCAGTATTTT.

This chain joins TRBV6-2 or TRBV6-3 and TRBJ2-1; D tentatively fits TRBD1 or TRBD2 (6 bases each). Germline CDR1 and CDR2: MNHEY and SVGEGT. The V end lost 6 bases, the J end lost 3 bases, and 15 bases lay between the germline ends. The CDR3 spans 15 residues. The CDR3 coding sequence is TGTGCCAGCAGAAAGGGGGGTCAAGGCTACAATGAGCAGTTCTTC. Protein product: CASRKGGQGYNEQFF.

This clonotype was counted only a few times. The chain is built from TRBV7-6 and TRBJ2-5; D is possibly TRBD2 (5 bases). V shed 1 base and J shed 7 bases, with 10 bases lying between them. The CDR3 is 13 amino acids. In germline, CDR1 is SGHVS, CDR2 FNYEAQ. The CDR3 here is CASSLGHEGTQYF. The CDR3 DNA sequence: TGTGCCAGCAGCTTAGGGCACGAGGGGACCCAGTACTTC.